Each of the 8 T cell receptor beta chains below was sequenced from the same sample in a study of beta chain features in type 1 diabetes. Study results and limitations: People with Type 1 diabetes carried modestly yet significantly shorter TCRB CDR3s in all four CD4+ subsets.

Sequencing targeted expressed TCRB transcripts, as all isolated RNA had been reverse transcribed. The method was immunoSEQ multiplex PCR; TCRdb's version includes in-frame clones alone and lacks a portion of them. This table has 300,000 to 350,000 clones, 13% appearing once. The antigens these receptors bind are not known. The source material was naive CD4+ T cells from blood. Receptors were obtained from a woman between 18 and 29 years old with type 1 diabetes.

The chain links TRBV2 to TRBJ1-2; D is uncertain. Trimming left V 1 base short and J 2 bases short, with 11 bases between. The CDR3 loop spans 15 amino acids. CDR1 is SNHLY, CDR2 FYNNEI, per germline. The CDR3 spells CASSEEAGGNYGYTF. The CDR3 nucleotides are TGTGCCAGCAGTGAAGAAGCAGGTGGGAACTATGGCTACACCTTC. The whole variable domain, remainder taken from reference TRBV2 and TRBJ1-2, is EPEVTQTPSHQVTQMGQEVILRCVPISNHLYFYWYRQILGQKVEFLVSFYNNEISEKSEIFDDQFSVERPDGSNFTLKIRSTKLEDSAMYFCASSEEAGGNYGYTFGSGTRLTVV.

The chain is built from TRBV5-1 and TRBJ2-7; 14 bases align to TRBD2. V lost 5 bases to trimming and J lost 7 bases; unmatched junction nucleotides: 11. CDR3 length equals 16 residues. CDR1 and CDR2 (germline): SGHRS, YFSETQ. In nucleotides, the CDR3 is TGCGCCAGCAGGACTCACCCGGGACTAGCGGGAGATGAGCAGTACTTC. Protein product: CASRTHPGLAGDEQYF.

The chain has TRBV29-1 and TRBJ1-2, with 10 bases that match TRBD1. The CDR3 spans 15 residues. J lost 4 bases, V lost 4 bases, and 9 bases had no gene match. Germline V CDR1 and CDR2: SQVTM, ANQGSEA. This CDR3 is CSVVVPGQGFYGYTF. The CDR3 DNA sequence: TGCAGCGTTGTTGTACCGGGACAGGGGTTCTATGGCTACACCTTC.

The chain joins TRBV14 to TRBJ1-2; 7 bases line up with TRBD1. The CDR3 is 14 residues long. CDR1 and CDR2 (germline): SGHDN, FVKESK. Trimming cost V 1 base and J 6 bases; bases outside gene matches: 5. As DNA, the CDR3 is TGTGCCAGCAGCCAAGTTAGGGGGCTCCATGGCTACACCTTC. Translated: CASSQVRGLHGYTF.

This rearrangement joins TRBV28 to TRBJ2-2, with D perhaps TRBD2 (6 bases). The germline V gene has CDR1 MDHEN and CDR2 SYDVKM. The CDR3 runs to 15 residues. The V end was cut by 3 bases, the J end by 1 base, with 9 bases between. The DNA for the CDR3 is TGTGCCAGCAGTTTCCCCGGGGGGAACACCGGGGAGCTGTTTTTT. It encodes CASSFPGGNTGELFF.

This chain links TRBV7-3 with TRBJ2-5, with D perhaps TRBD1 (5 bases). The V gene lost 5 bases and the J gene lost 5 bases, with 12 bases spanning the gap. CDR3 length equals 13 residues. Per germline, CDR1 SGHTA and CDR2 FQGTGA. The CDR3 bases are TGTGCCAGCAGCCTAGGGGCCCTGGAGACCCAGTACTTC. Residues: CASSLGALETQYF.

DNA of the CDR3: TGTGCCAGCATAAGTGGGACATCCCATTGGTACGTC. Its translation is CASISGTSHWYV. The gene calls are TRBV2 and TRBJ2-7, with D possibly TRBD1 on 6 matching bases. Germline lookup yields CDR1 SNHLY and CDR2 FYNNEI. This CDR3 spans 12 amino acids. V was shortened by 7 bases and J by 12 bases, with 19 bases between the two germline ends.

This chain uses TRBV7-7 with TRBJ2-1; the match to TRBD2 covers 10 bases. CDR1 is SSHAT, CDR2 FNYEAQ, per germline (reference sequence). V dropped 2 bases and J dropped 9; count of bases not matched to a gene: 7. The CDR3 covers 15 residues. CDR3 nucleotides: TGTGCCAGCAGCTTAACCAGCGGGAGGGCCAGTGAGCAGTTCTTC. The encoded protein is CASSLTSGRASEQFF.